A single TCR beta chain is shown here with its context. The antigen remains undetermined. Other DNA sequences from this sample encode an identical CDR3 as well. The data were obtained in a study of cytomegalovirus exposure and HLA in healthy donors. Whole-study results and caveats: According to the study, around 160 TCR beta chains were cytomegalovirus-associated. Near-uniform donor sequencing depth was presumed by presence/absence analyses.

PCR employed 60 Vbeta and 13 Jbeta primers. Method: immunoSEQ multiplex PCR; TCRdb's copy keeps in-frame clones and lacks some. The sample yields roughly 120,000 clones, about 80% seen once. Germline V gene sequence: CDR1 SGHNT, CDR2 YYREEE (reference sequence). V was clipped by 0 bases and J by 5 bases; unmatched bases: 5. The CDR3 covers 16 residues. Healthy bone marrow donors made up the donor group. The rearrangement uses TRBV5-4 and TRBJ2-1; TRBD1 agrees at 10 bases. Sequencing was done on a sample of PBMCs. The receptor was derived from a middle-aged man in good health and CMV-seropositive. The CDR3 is CASSLGGTGAHNEQFF. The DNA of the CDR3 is TGTGCCAGCAGCTTGGGAGGGACAGGGGCCCACAATGAGCAGTTCTTC.